These 31 T cell receptor beta chains share one sample of origin, sequenced in a study of PD-1 blockade in classical Hodgkin lymphoma. Time point given: newly diagnosed, previously untreated cHL patient sample. Produced via immunoSEQ multiplex PCR; TCRdb's table is partial and in-frame only. The profile covers tens of thousands of clones, with over 90% appearing a single time and about 2.6% taken by the ten largest. Sequencing was carried out using peripheral blood mononuclear cells (PBMCs). The receptors come from a human donor with classical Hodgkin lymphoma.

The chain joins TRBV7-7 to TRBJ2-5; 7 bases map to TRBD1. The CDR3 contains 14 residues. The trim removed 3 bases at V and 3 bases at J, leaving 4 bases unmatched. Germline values: CDR1 SSHAT, CDR2 FNYEAQ (reference sequence). The DNA of the CDR3 is TGTGCCAGCAGCTTTACAGGGGCGGAAGAGACCCAGTACTTC. This encodes CASSFTGAEETQYF. Using reference TRBV7-7 and TRBJ2-5 for the parts outside the CDR3, the full variable domain is GAGVSQSPRYKVTKRGQDVTLRCDPISSHATLYWYQQALGQGPEFLTYFNYEAQPDKSGLPSDRFSAERPEGSISTLTIQRTEQRDSAMYRCASSFTGAEETQYFGPGTRLLVL.

The gene calls are TRBV19 and TRBJ2-3; the D gene is possibly TRBD2 (6 bases). V lost 3 bases and J 1 base, leaving 14 bases between the germline ends. The CDR3 is 16 residues long. Looked up from germline, CDR1 is LNHDA and CDR2 is SQIVND (reference sequence). CDR3 sequence reads: CASSIWAGRGTDTQYF. The CDR3 region has the DNA TGTGCCAGTAGTATCTGGGCGGGGAGAGGCACAGATACGCAGTATTTT.

The chain links TRBV28 to TRBJ2-3; D is unresolved. V shed 5 bases and J shed 0 bases, with 6 bases lying between them. Germline loops: CDR1 MDHEN, CDR2 SYDVKM. The CDR3 consists of 13 residues. The CDR3 loop is CASSRRSTDTQYF. CDR3 in DNA: TGTGCCAGCAGTCGCAGGAGCACAGATACGCAGTATTTT. Full variable domain (missing parts from reference TRBV28 and TRBJ2-3): DVKVTQSSRYLVKRTGEKVFLECVQDMDHENMFWYRQDPGLGLRLIYFSYDVKMKEKGDIPEGYSVSREKKERFSLILESASTNQTSMYLCASSRRSTDTQYFGPGTRLTVL.

This chain uses TRBV4-3 with TRBJ2-3; weak D call: TRBD1 (6 bases). V gave up 1 base and J gave up 4 bases, with 15 bases separating them. Germline CDR1 reads LGHNA; CDR2 reads YSLEER. The CDR3 is 16 residues long. The DNA of the CDR3 is TGCGCCAGCAGCCAAGGGACCCTGGGGGCATCAGATACGCAGTATTTT. Its translation: CASSQGTLGASDTQYF.

V is TRBV7-9 and J is TRBJ2-2; 11 nucleotides line up with TRBD1. The CDR3 has 16 amino acids. V was clipped by 5 bases and J by 6 bases; unmatched bases: 8. Germline loops: CDR1 SEHNR, CDR2 FQNEAQ (reference sequence). The CDR3 nucleotides read TGTGCCAGCAGCCTAACCGGGACAGGGGGTCCCGGGGAGCTGTTTTTT. Its translation is CASSLTGTGGPGELFF.

The gene calls are TRBV6-1 and TRBJ2-7; D could derive from TRBD1 or TRBD2 (5 bases each). This CDR3 region has 15 residues. Trimming removed 7 bases at V and 0 bases at J, with 16 bases between. Germline-derived CDR1 and CDR2 are MNHNS and SASEGT. The CDR3 nucleotides are TGTGCCAGCATCTCAGGGTCGGGAAACTCCTACGAGCAGTACTTC. This sequence encodes CASISGSGNSYEQYF.

The rearrangement joins TRBV6-6 to TRBJ1-5; 9 bases fit TRBD1. V lost 2 bases and J lost 4; bases outside the gene matches: 3. The CDR3 sequence is 15 residues long. Germline lookup yields CDR1 MNHNY and CDR2 SVGAGI (reference sequence). CDR3 residues: CASSYGTGTNQPQHF. The CDR3, as DNA: TGTGCCAGCAGTTACGGGACAGGGACTAATCAGCCCCAGCATTTT.

This chain uses TRBV28 with TRBJ2-1; the match to TRBD1 covers 10 bases. Germline V gene data show CDR1 as MDHEN and CDR2 as SYDVKM. This CDR3 region has 15 residues. Germline trimming cut 2 bases from V and 4 bases from J; bases unmatched to any gene: 2. In DNA, the CDR3 is TGTGCCAGCAGTTTAGGACAGGGGGGATACAATGAGCAGTTCTTC. Its translation is CASSLGQGGYNEQFF.

The chain is built from TRBV7-9 and TRBJ1-3; weak D call: TRBD1 (5 bases). The CDR3 covers 18 residues. Germline CDR1 and CDR2: SEHNR and FQNEAQ (reference sequence). Trimming left V 5 bases short and J 4 bases short, with 24 bases between. The CDR3 nucleotides are TGTGCCAGCAGCGGCCGACGTTGGCAGGGAGGTTCCGGAAACACCATATATTTT. It encodes CASSGRRWQGGSGNTIYF.

The V and J genes are TRBV9 and TRBJ2-7; no definite D call. Trimming took off 2 bases at V and 0 bases at J, with 12 bases between the two ends. This CDR3 has 15 amino acids. Germline values: CDR1 SGDLS, CDR2 YYNGEE. This CDR3 reads CASSVNPLSSYEQYF. As DNA, the CDR3 is TGTGCCAGCAGCGTGAATCCTCTTAGCTCCTACGAGCAGTACTTC.

This rearrangement joins TRBV30 to TRBJ1-5; D ambiguous. Looked up from germline, CDR1 is GTSNPN and CDR2 is SVGIG (reference sequence). The length of the CDR3 is 13 residues. Trimming cost V 4 bases and J 9 bases, with 16 bases left between them. CDR3 residues: CAWTRGPGSPQHF. Written as DNA, the CDR3 is TGTGCCTGGACTCGAGGGCCGGGGTCGCCCCAGCATTTT.

In DNA form, the CDR3 reads TGTGCCAGCAGCCTCGGGACACATAACACAGATACGCAGTATTTT. Amino acids: CASSLGTHNTDTQYF. The genes are TRBV7-2 and TRBJ2-3; a possible D gene is TRBD1 (6 bases). V was pared by 5 bases and J by 2 bases, with 14 bases between. CDR1 and CDR2 from the germline V gene are SGHTA and FQGNSA. The CDR3 runs to 15 residues. The full variable domain, completed using reference TRBV7-2 and TRBJ2-3, is GAGVSQSPSNKVTEKGKDVELRCDPISGHTALYWYRQSLGQGLEFLIYFQGNSAPDKSGLPSDRFSAERTGGSVSTLTIQRTQQEDSAVYLCASSLGTHNTDTQYFGPGTRLTVL.

About this clone: The identical CDR3 is also encoded by other nucleotide sequences in the sample. This sequence joins TRBV2 and TRBJ2-7; TRBD1 aligns across 9 bases. CDR3 size: 14 residues. Trimming at V came to 6 bases and at J to 4 bases, leaving 7 bases not matched to a gene. Germline assignment: CDR1 SNHLY and CDR2 FYNNEI. The CDR3 DNA is TGTGCCAGCAGCGAACAGGGGGCGCGATACGAGCAGTACTTC. This codes for CASSEQGARYEQYF.

V is TRBV5-4 and J is TRBJ2-1; no reliable D call. The germline V and J ends were trimmed by 4 bases and 5 bases, with 13 bases remaining between them. CDR1 is SGHNT, CDR2 YYREEE, per germline (reference sequence). This CDR3 contains 14 residues. CDR3 amino acids: CASSPLDTNNEQFF. CDR3 nucleotides: TGTGCCAGCAGCCCATTAGACACAAACAATGAGCAGTTCTTC.

This chain connects TRBV29-1 to TRBJ1-1; D gene ambiguous. Germline V gene sequence: CDR1 SQVTM, CDR2 ANQGSEA. V lost 7 bases, J lost 5 bases, and 14 bases lay in between. This CDR3 region has 12 residues. CDR3 nucleotide sequence: TGCAGCGGGTCGACCTGGAGGACTGAAGCTTTCTTT. As protein: CSGSTWRTEAFF.

This chain joins TRBV5-1 and TRBJ2-2; weak D call: TRBD1 (5 bases). Germline V gene data show CDR1 as SGHRS and CDR2 as YFSETQ. This CDR3 spans 14 amino acids. The V gene lost 0 bases and the J gene lost 6 bases, with 9 bases spanning the gap. The CDR3 loop is CASSLEQAAGELFF. As DNA, the CDR3 is TGCGCCAGCAGCTTGGAACAGGCGGCCGGGGAGCTGTTTTTT.

The genes are TRBV4-1 and TRBJ1-5; D uncertain. Trimming left V 0 bases short and J 4 bases short, with 13 bases between. Germline lookup yields CDR1 MGHRA and CDR2 YSYEKL. This CDR3 contains 16 residues. The DNA of the CDR3 is TGCGCCAGCAGCCAAGAAGTTGTTACAGCAAATCAGCCCCAGCATTTT. Translating it yields CASSQEVVTANQPQHF.

The chain links TRBV6-6 to TRBJ1-4, with unresolved D. This CDR3 contains 14 residues. Germline CDR1 is MNHNY and CDR2 is SVGAGI (reference sequence). Between the trimmed V and J ends, which lost 2 bases and 0 bases, there was a span of 4 bases. This chain's CDR3 is CASSYGSTNEKLFF. DNA of the CDR3: TGTGCCAGCAGTTACGGCTCAACTAATGAAAAACTGTTTTTT.

This clone was detected only once. The chain couples TRBV19 to TRBJ2-3; 11 nucleotides agree with TRBD2. Germline V gives CDR1 LNHDA, CDR2 SQIVND (reference sequence). There are 16 residues in the CDR3. Losses at the gene ends were 3 bases for V and 6 bases for J; bases not matched to a gene: 8. The CDR3 nucleotides read TGTGCCAGTAGTATGGACGGGACTAGCGGTCGGGATACGCAGTATTTT. Its translation is CASSMDGTSGRDTQYF. The whole variable domain, remainder taken from reference TRBV19 and TRBJ2-3, is DGGITQSPKYLFRKEGQNVTLSCEQNLNHDAMYWYRQDPGQGLRLIYYSQIVNDFQKGDIAEGYSVSREKKESFPLTVTSAQKNPTAFYLCASSMDGTSGRDTQYFGPGTRLTVL.

The chain joins TRBV9 to TRBJ1-1; D not certain. This CDR3 is 15 amino acids long. Germline V gives CDR1 SGDLS, CDR2 YYNGEE. V dropped 0 bases and J dropped 1 base, with 10 bases sitting between them. The CDR3 region is CASSVEFARNTEAFF. The CDR3 DNA follows: TGTGCCAGCAGCGTAGAATTTGCGAGGAACACTGAAGCTTTCTTT.

The chain recombines TRBV2 with TRBJ2-7; D is undetermined. This CDR3 comprises 10 residues. V lost 6 bases, J lost 3 bases, and 3 bases lay in between. CDR1 is SNHLY and CDR2 is FYNNEI in the germline V gene. This CDR3 is CASSLYEQYF. Written as DNA, the CDR3 is TGTGCCAGCAGCCTCTACGAGCAGTACTTC. Complete variable domain (other parts from reference TRBV2 and TRBJ2-7): EPEVTQTPSHQVTQMGQEVILRCVPISNHLYFYWYRQILGQKVEFLVSFYNNEISEKSEIFDDQFSVERPDGSNFTLKIRSTKLEDSAMYFCASSLYEQYFGPGTRLTVT.

The chain couples TRBV29-1 to TRBJ2-7; 7 bases line up with TRBD1. Germline trimming cut 4 bases from V and 5 bases from J; bases unmatched to any gene: 5. CDR3 size: 12 residues. The germline V gene has CDR1 SQVTM and CDR2 ANQGSEA. CDR3 protein: CSVAVGGNEQYF. The CDR3 coding sequence is TGCAGCGTTGCTGTAGGGGGCAACGAGCAGTACTTC.

The gene calls are TRBV5-1 and TRBJ2-5; D is possibly TRBD1 (6 bases). V shed 2 bases and J shed 5 bases, with 10 bases lying between them. This CDR3 region has 13 residues. Germline loops: CDR1 SGHRS, CDR2 YFSETQ. CDR3: CASSFFRGETQYF. Here the CDR3 DNA reads TGCGCCAGCAGCTTCTTCAGGGGCGAGACCCAGTACTTC.

This chain joins TRBV30 and TRBJ2-1; 9 bases match TRBD2. V was clipped by 0 bases and J by 7 bases; unmatched bases: 10. This CDR3 is built from 16 residues. The germline gives CDR1 GTSNPN, CDR2 SVGIG (reference sequence). The CDR3 reads CAWSVGGRVTLNEQFF. In DNA form, the CDR3 reads TGTGCCTGGAGTGTAGGCGGGAGGGTTACATTGAATGAGCAGTTCTTC.

The CDR3 reads CASSSGQGARETQYF. DNA for the CDR3: TGTGCCAGCAGCAGCGGACAGGGGGCACGGGAGACCCAGTACTTC. The chain carries TRBV5-4 and TRBJ2-5, with 11 bases aligning to TRBD1. Germline V gene data show CDR1 as SGHNT and CDR2 as YYREEE (reference sequence). This CDR3 is built from 15 residues. With 4 bases clipped from V and 5 bases from J, the junction kept 7 bases outside the gene matches.

The chain recombines TRBV10-3 with TRBJ1-1, with D perhaps TRBD1 (5 bases). The CDR3 totals 13 residues. V was clipped by 8 bases and J by 1 base, with 11 bases between them. Per the germline V gene, CDR1 is ENHRY and CDR2 is SYGVKD. CDR3 amino acids: CAIGGTANTEAFF. The CDR3 bases are TGTGCCATCGGTGGGACGGCGAACACTGAAGCTTTCTTT.

The rearrangement links TRBV2 to TRBJ1-1; D is uncertain. The V gene lost 1 base and the J gene lost 5 bases, with 8 bases spanning the gap. The CDR3 runs to 13 residues. Germline V gene sequence: CDR1 SNHLY, CDR2 FYNNEI. DNA for the CDR3: TGTGCCAGCAGTGAAGAGGGAACAACTGAAGCTTTCTTT. This gives the protein CASSEEGTTEAFF.

V usage is TRBV2 and J usage is TRBJ2-5, with D possibly being TRBD1 (6 bases). Germline V gives CDR1 SNHLY, CDR2 FYNNEI. Deletions cut 7 bases from V and 5 bases from J, with 14 bases between. CDR3 length equals 13 residues. The CDR3 is CASNGGERETQYF. The CDR3 nucleotides are TGTGCCAGCAATGGGGGCGAGAGGGAGACCCAGTACTTC. Together with reference TRBV2 and TRBJ2-5, the CDR3 gives the full variable domain: EPEVTQTPSHQVTQMGQEVILRCVPISNHLYFYWYRQILGQKVEFLVSFYNNEISEKSEIFDDQFSVERPDGSNFTLKIRSTKLEDSAMYFCASNGGERETQYFGPGTRLLVL.

This chain connects TRBV28 to TRBJ2-7; possibly TRBD2 for D (7 bases). This CDR3 comprises 14 residues. Deletions cut 5 bases from V and 1 base from J, with 12 bases between. Germline V CDR1 and CDR2: MDHEN, SYDVKM. The CDR3 coding sequence is TGTGCCAGCAGTAGGGGAGGGGGATCCTACGAGCAGTACTTC. The encoded protein is CASSRGGGSYEQYF.

CDR3 nucleotides: TGCGCCAGCAGCAAGGACCAGGGGGATGGCTACACCTTC. Protein sequence: CASSKDQGDGYTF. This chain links TRBV4-1 with TRBJ1-2, with 7 bases aligning to TRBD1. J was trimmed by 6 bases and V by 5 bases; bases with no gene match: 6. The CDR3 extends over 13 amino acids. Germline loops: CDR1 MGHRA, CDR2 YSYEKL.

This chain uses TRBV30 with TRBJ1-2, with D perhaps matching TRBD1 (6 bases). CDR3 length equals 14 residues. The germline V and J ends were trimmed by 5 bases and 2 bases, with 15 bases remaining between them. Looked up from germline, CDR1 is GTSNPN and CDR2 is SVGIG (reference sequence). The CDR3 loop is CAWLTGSTNYGYTF. In nucleotides, the CDR3 is TGTGCCTGGCTCACAGGGTCCACAAACTATGGCTACACCTTC.